Below, 7 T cell receptor beta chains from the same sample are listed, as sequenced in a study of Ad26.COV2.S vaccination and SARS-CoV-2 variants. TCRdb's copy holds only in-frame clones and misses some; the assay was immunoSEQ multiplex PCR. The sample carries approximately 350,000 clones, about 80% recorded once. Treatment given: over 15 received Ad26.COV2.S at low or high dose, single or two shots; about five received placebo; per-sample allocation not given. Day 63 after the first injection of vaccine or placebo was the sampling time. The sequencing used peripheral blood, collected in a trial of Ad26.COV2.S vaccine versus placebo. The source of these receptors is a person between 18 and 65 years old who received the Ad26.COV2.S COVID-19 vaccine or a placebo.

This chain joins TRBV30 and TRBJ2-4; D is unresolved. The CDR3 is made up of 14 amino acids. Germline CDR1 reads GTSNPN; CDR2 reads SVGIG (reference sequence). The V end lost 3 bases, the J end lost 5 bases, and 14 bases lay between the germline ends. CDR3 protein: CAWSETGPQNIQYF. The CDR3 DNA reads as TGTGCCTGGAGCGAAACCGGACCCCAAAACATTCAGTACTTC. Full variable domain (outside the CDR3, taken from reference TRBV30 and TRBJ2-4): SQTIHQWPATLVQPVGSPLSLECTVEGTSNPNLYWYRQAAGRGLQLLFYSVGIGQISSEVPQNLSASRPQDRQFILSSKKLLLSDSGFYLCAWSETGPQNIQYFGAGTRLSVL.

This clone turned up a few times. V gene TRBV29-1 combines with J gene TRBJ2-1; possibly TRBD2 for D (6 bases). The V end lost 1 base, the J end lost 7 bases, and 14 bases lay between the germline ends. The CDR3 covers 14 residues. Germline V gives CDR1 SQVTM, CDR2 ANQGSEA. The CDR3 loop reads CSVEGRRGGNEQFF. The CDR3 DNA reads as TGCAGCGTTGAAGGGCGGAGGGGTGGGAATGAGCAGTTCTTC.

The V gene is TRBV11-3, the J gene TRBJ2-1; TRBD2 matches 10 bases. Germline V gene data show CDR1 as SGHNT and CDR2 as YENEEA. There are 17 residues in the CDR3. The trim removed 2 bases at V and 2 bases at J, leaving 6 bases unmatched. CDR3 coding DNA: TGTGCCAGCAGCTTACGTACTAGCGGGGTGACCTACAATGAGCAGTTCTTC. Translating it yields CASSLRTSGVTYNEQFF.

This chain connects TRBV23-1 to TRBJ1-2; TRBD1 aligns across 8 bases. TRBV23-1 is treated as an ORF (open reading frame) with a function not yet certain. The CDR3 loop spans 15 amino acids. The V and J ends lost 7 bases and 4 bases, in that order; junction bases with no gene match: 11. CDR3 sequence: CASTPPDRAFYGYTF. The CDR3 region has the DNA TGCGCCAGCACGCCTCCGGACAGGGCATTCTATGGCTACACCTTC.

For this clone: Other DNA sequences in this sample translate to the same CDR3. V usage is TRBV18 and J usage is TRBJ1-1; D gene uncertain. CDR3 length: 13 residues. CDR1 and CDR2 (germline): KGHSH, LQKENI. Trimming took 3 bases from V and 1 from J, leaving 6 bases between them. DNA of the CDR3: TGTGCCAGCTCACCCCGAGGGAACACTGAAGCTTTCTTT. Its translation is CASSPRGNTEAFF. Together with reference TRBV18 and TRBJ1-1, the CDR3 gives the full variable domain: NAGVMQNPRHLVRRRGQEARLRCSPMKGHSHVYWYRQLPEEGLKFMVYLQKENIIDESGMPKERFSAEFPKEGPSILRIQQVVRGDSAAYFCASSPRGNTEAFFGQGTRLTVV.

The chain links TRBV4-1 to TRBJ2-2, with 11 bases fitting TRBD2. Unmatched junction bases numbered 3, after V lost 4 bases and J lost 5 bases. Looked up from germline, CDR1 is MGHRA and CDR2 is YSYEKL. The CDR3 is 15 amino acids. The DNA for the CDR3 is TGCGCCAGCAGCCCGGGACTAGCGGTGACCGGGGAGCTGTTTTTT. This translates into CASSPGLAVTGELFF.

The chain recombines TRBV7-3 with TRBJ2-1; TRBD2 matches at 10 bases. Germline V lookup: CDR1 SGHTA, CDR2 FQGTGA. V lost 4 bases, J lost 7 bases, and 4 bases stayed unmatched. There are 14 residues in the CDR3. CDR3 loop: CASSSLAGGNEQFF. CDR3 nucleotides: TGTGCCAGCAGCTCTTTAGCGGGGGGTAATGAGCAGTTCTTC.